Listed here are 28 T cell receptor beta chains from one sample, sequenced in a study of blood T cell repertoires in COVID-19. Method: immunoSEQ multiplex PCR; TCRdb's copy keeps in-frame clones and lacks some. The sample has about 140,000 clones, about 80% seen once. The sequencing input was PBMCs or T cells enriched from blood (not recorded which). The receptors here all came from a woman aged 45-60 years who had recovered from COVID-19.

V and J are TRBV5-5 and TRBJ2-7; 7 nucleotides match TRBD1. V trimming: 4 bases; J trimming: 13 bases; junction bases outside the gene matches: 8. Looked up from germline, CDR1 is SGHKS and CDR2 is YYEKEE (reference sequence). The CDR3 has 11 residues. The CDR3 is CASSGPGQPYF. CDR3 bases: TGTGCCAGCAGCGGACCGGGACAGCCATACTTC.

This clone was recorded once. This chain joins TRBV19 and TRBJ2-2, with TRBD2 matching 9 bases. The V and J ends lost 5 bases and 3 bases, in that order; junction bases with no gene match: 4. This CDR3 has 15 residues. The germline CDR1 and CDR2 sequences are LNHDA and SQIVND (reference sequence). For the CDR3, the DNA is TGTGCCAGTAGTGTAGCGGGAGCGGACACCGGGGAGCTGTTTTTT. Protein product: CASSVAGADTGELFF.

The CDR3 nucleotides are TGTGCCAGCAGTGAAGTGGTCTTCAGGGATTCTGGAAACACCATATATTTT. This encodes CASSEVVFRDSGNTIYF. The chain is built from TRBV6-1 and TRBJ1-3; possibly TRBD1 for D (5 bases). Germline values: CDR1 MNHNS, CDR2 SASEGT. Deletions cut 1 base from V and 1 base from J, with 14 bases between. This CDR3 comprises 17 residues.

The chain combines TRBV3-1 (or the pseudogene TRBV3-2) with TRBJ2-7; the match to TRBD1 covers 8 bases. The CDR3 is made up of 16 amino acids. Germline V gene lookup returns CDR1 LGHDT and CDR2 YNNKEL (reference sequence). The J segment lost 5 bases and the V segment lost 1 base, leaving 10 bases of the junction unmatched. In nucleotides, the CDR3 is TGTGCCAGCAGCCAAGGGGTCAGGGGGCAATCGAACGAGCAGTACTTC. Translated, it gives CASSQGVRGQSNEQYF.

This rearrangement joins TRBV28 to TRBJ1-3; weak D call: TRBD1 (6 bases). The CDR3 has 16 amino acids. The germline V gene encodes CDR1 MDHEN and CDR2 SYDVKM. V lost 5 bases and J lost 0, with 14 bases in between. The CDR3 here is CASSPGQLHSGNTIYF. CDR3 nucleotide sequence: TGTGCCAGCAGTCCGGGACAACTGCACTCTGGAAACACCATATATTTT.

V is TRBV7-3 and J is TRBJ1-2; the D gene is possibly TRBD1 (5 bases). Germline CDR1 and CDR2: SGHTA and FQGTGA. The CDR3 covers 16 residues. The V gene lost 5 bases and the J gene lost 3 bases, with 19 bases spanning the gap. CDR3 loop: CASSPPRGVEDYGYTF. The CDR3 DNA sequence: TGTGCCAGCAGCCCACCCCGGGGGGTAGAGGACTATGGCTACACCTTC.

This clone was recorded at least ten times. The chain uses TRBV4-1 and TRBJ1-1; maybe TRBD1 (6 bases). V was shortened by 2 bases and J by 6 bases, with 13 bases between the two germline ends. The germline V gene has CDR1 MGHRA and CDR2 YSYEKL. The CDR3 is 14 residues long. CDR3: CASSQPTGRPEAFF. The DNA of the CDR3 is TGCGCCAGCAGCCAACCAACAGGGCGGCCTGAAGCTTTCTTT.

The sample holds a few counts of this clone. The V gene is TRBV11-3, the J gene TRBJ1-1; possible D gene TRBD1, 5 bases. Germline V gene lookup returns CDR1 SGHNT and CDR2 YENEEA. V lost 0 bases, J lost 11 bases, and 13 bases lay in between. CDR3 length: 13 residues. CDR3 amino acids: CASSLEVGGRAFF. In DNA form, the CDR3 reads TGTGCCAGCAGCTTAGAGGTCGGGGGAAGGGCTTTCTTT.

This clone has just one count. The V and J genes are TRBV3-1 (or the pseudogene TRBV3-2) and TRBJ2-3, with 8 positions matching TRBD2. CDR3 length: 15 residues. Germline V CDR1 and CDR2: LGHDT, YNNKEL (reference sequence). The J segment lost 0 bases and the V segment lost 4 bases, leaving 3 bases of the junction unmatched. This chain's CDR3 is CASSPSGLSTDTQYF. The CDR3 region has the DNA TGTGCCAGCAGCCCTAGCGGGTTGAGCACAGATACGCAGTATTTT.

CDR3 DNA: TGCGCCAGCAGCCCTTCGGGACAGGGGGCTCGTGGCTACACCTTC. The encoded protein is CASSPSGQGARGYTF. This rearrangement joins TRBV5-1 to TRBJ1-2; 12 bases line up with TRBD1. The germline V gene has CDR1 SGHRS and CDR2 YFSETQ. Trimming took 4 bases from V and 7 from J; bases not matched to a gene: 8. The CDR3 sequence is 15 residues long.

The chain couples TRBV7-9 to TRBJ1-2; D not certain. CDR3 size: 13 residues. V was shortened by 6 bases and J by 8 bases, with 16 bases between the two germline ends. Germline V gene data show CDR1 as SEHNR and CDR2 as FQNEAQ (reference sequence). CDR3 sequence (DNA): TGTGCCAGCAGTCTAATCGAGGGAAAGGGCTACACCTTC. It encodes CASSLIEGKGYTF.

This clone appeared once. J is TRBJ2-7 and V is TRBV5-4, with D possibly being TRBD1 (5 bases). V was trimmed by 2 bases and J by 0 bases, leaving 15 bases between them. This CDR3 has 16 amino acids. Germline values: CDR1 SGHNT, CDR2 YYREEE (reference sequence). CDR3 in amino acids: CASSFPRGPSSYEQYF. CDR3 nucleotide sequence: TGTGCCAGCAGCTTCCCAAGGGGCCCTAGCTCCTACGAGCAGTACTTC.

The gene calls are TRBV1 and TRBJ2-1; the table assigns TRBD2, which was not confirmed against the DNA. TRBV1 is designated a pseudogene. The CDR3 covers 15 residues. CDR3 in DNA: TGCACCAGCAGCCAGGGACTAGCGGGTGCCTGTGAGCAGTTCTTC. Translating it yields CTSSQGLAGACEQFF.

V is TRBV27 and J is TRBJ1-1; 9 bases agree with TRBD1. With 5 bases clipped from V and 0 bases from J, the junction kept 13 bases outside the gene matches. The CDR3 has 18 amino acids. Per germline, CDR1 MNHEY and CDR2 SMNVEV (reference sequence). The CDR3 DNA reads TGTGCCAGCAGTGAGACCGGGACAGGGCCCCCTATGAACACTGAAGCTTTCTTT. Its protein is CASSETGTGPPMNTEAFF.

The chain is built from TRBV27 and TRBJ1-6, with 7 nucleotides matching TRBD1. The germline CDR1 and CDR2 sequences are MNHEY and SMNVEV (reference sequence). This CDR3 has 15 residues. V trimming: 6 bases; J trimming: 0 bases; junction bases outside the gene matches: 2. CDR3 amino acids: CASRQGSSYNSPLHF. The CDR3 DNA follows: TGTGCCAGCAGACAGGGGAGCTCCTATAATTCACCCCTCCACTTT.

The chain carries TRBV10-1 and TRBJ1-2, with 8 bases identical to TRBD1. Germline V lookup: CDR1 WNHNN, CDR2 SYGVQD (reference sequence). The CDR3 is 15 amino acids. Losses at the gene ends were 4 bases for V and 1 base for J; bases not matched to a gene: 5. The CDR3 sequence is CASSGLGQGNYGYTF. CDR3 nucleotides: TGCGCCAGCAGTGGCCTTGGACAGGGTAACTATGGCTACACCTTC.

This chain uses TRBV4-2 with TRBJ1-1; no reliable D call. The CDR3 is made up of 15 amino acids. Germline CDR1 reads LGHNA; CDR2 reads YNFKEQ. V lost 1 base and J 6 bases, leaving 15 bases between the germline ends. CDR3 loop: CASSQAEVTDPEAFF. The CDR3 nucleotides read TGTGCCAGCAGCCAAGCGGAGGTCACGGATCCTGAAGCTTTCTTT.

CDR3 amino acids: CASSLAGTATNEKLFF. The CDR3 nucleotides read TGTGCCAGCAGCTTAGCTGGCACCGCAACTAATGAAAAACTGTTTTTT. This sequence joins TRBV13 and TRBJ1-4, with D unclear. The CDR3 is 16 amino acids. CDR1 is PRHDT and CDR2 is FYEKMQ in the germline V gene (reference sequence). The ends were cut back, 1 base at V and 0 bases at J, with 9 bases in the middle. Full variable domain (missing parts from reference TRBV13 and TRBJ1-4): AAGVIQSPRHLIKEKRETATLKCYPIPRHDTVYWYQQGPGQDPQFLISFYEKMQSDKGSIPDRFSAQQFSDYHSELNMSSLELGDSALYFCASSLAGTATNEKLFFGSGTQLSVL.

This clone appeared once. The gene calls are TRBV19 and TRBJ2-1, with 9 bases fitting TRBD1. V lost 2 bases and J lost 5; bases outside the gene matches: 4. The CDR3 has 15 amino acids. Germline CDR1 reads LNHDA; CDR2 reads SQIVND (reference sequence). The CDR3 coding sequence is TGTGCCAGTAGTATATGGGGACAGGGCCACAATGAGCAGTTCTTC. Its protein is CASSIWGQGHNEQFF.

The chain combines TRBV10-2 with TRBJ1-2; D unclear. Germline assignment: CDR1 WSHSY and CDR2 SAAADI. V was trimmed by 2 bases and J by 4 bases, leaving 11 bases between them. This CDR3 is built from 14 residues. The DNA of the CDR3 is TGCGCCAGCAGTGAGCAGGTGGTAGGCTATGGCTACACCTTC. It is translated as CASSEQVVGYGYTF.

The V gene is TRBV28, the J gene TRBJ2-7; tentative D call: TRBD1 (5 bases). Trimming left V 10 bases short and J 6 bases short, with 19 bases between. CDR1 and CDR2 from the germline V gene are MDHEN and SYDVKM. The CDR3 sequence is 13 residues long. The chain's CDR3 is CAIVGALISEQYF. The CDR3 region has the DNA TGTGCCATCGTAGGGGCTCTTATCTCCGAGCAGTACTTC.

This clone appeared a single time. This sequence joins TRBV3-1 (or the pseudogene TRBV3-2) and TRBJ1-1, with 7 bases identical to TRBD1. CDR1 and CDR2 (germline): LGHDT, YNNKEL (reference sequence). This CDR3 comprises 14 residues. The V and J ends lost 4 bases and 4 bases, in that order; junction bases with no gene match: 6. The CDR3 is CASSPGQRSTEAFF. For the CDR3, the DNA is TGTGCCAGCAGCCCGGGACAGAGGAGCACTGAAGCTTTCTTT.

The CDR3 spells CASSRLAETYEQYF. CDR3 bases: TGTGCCAGCAGTCGACTAGCGGAGACCTACGAGCAGTACTTC. The chain has TRBV27 and TRBJ2-7, with TRBD2 matching over 9 bases. CDR3 size: 14 residues. V shed 5 bases and J 2 bases; nucleotides not matched to a gene: 4. CDR1 is MNHEY and CDR2 is SMNVEV in the germline V gene (reference sequence).

The chain joins TRBV19 to TRBJ1-5, with D unresolved. The CDR3 runs 13 residues. The germline gives CDR1 LNHDA, CDR2 SQIVND (reference sequence). V dropped 5 bases and J dropped 5 bases, with 10 bases sitting between them. The CDR3 sequence is CASSFLRDQPQHF. The CDR3 bases are TGTGCCAGTAGTTTTCTTCGAGATCAGCCCCAGCATTTT.

This rearrangement joins TRBV4-1 to TRBJ2-7, with 7 bases fitting TRBD2. CDR1 MGHRA and CDR2 YSYEKL come from the germline V gene. The CDR3 is 16 residues long. Trimming at V came to 0 bases and at J to 5 bases, leaving 10 bases not matched to a gene. The CDR3 coding sequence is TGCGCCAGCAGCCAAGATATGAGCGGGGCGCGGGACGAGCAGTACTTC. Translation: CASSQDMSGARDEQYF.

The chain recombines TRBV5-5 with TRBJ2-5, with 9 bases fitting TRBD2. Germline CDR1 and CDR2: SGHKS and YYEKEE (reference sequence). V shed 1 base and J 3 bases; nucleotides not matched to a gene: 7. The CDR3 consists of 16 residues. The chain's CDR3 is CASSLIAGVGEETQYF. In DNA form, the CDR3 reads TGTGCCAGCAGCTTGATAGCGGGAGTGGGTGAAGAGACCCAGTACTTC.

The V and J genes are TRBV13 and TRBJ2-7, with D perhaps TRBD2 (7 bases). This CDR3 spans 15 amino acids. V was pared by 2 bases and J by 2 bases, with 13 bases between. Germline CDR1 reads PRHDT; CDR2 reads FYEKMQ (reference sequence). This CDR3 is CASSLPGGGPYEQYF. The CDR3, as DNA: TGTGCCAGCAGCTTACCCGGCGGGGGCCCCTACGAGCAGTACTTC.

V is TRBV19 and J is TRBJ2-5, with D possibly TRBD1 on 5 matching bases. CDR1 LNHDA and CDR2 SQIVND come from the germline V gene (reference sequence). V was shortened by 3 bases and J by 1 base, with 9 bases between the two germline ends. The CDR3 is 14 amino acids. The CDR3 protein is CASSIRGFQETQYF. CDR3 DNA: TGTGCCAGTAGTATTAGGGGATTCCAAGAGACCCAGTACTTC.